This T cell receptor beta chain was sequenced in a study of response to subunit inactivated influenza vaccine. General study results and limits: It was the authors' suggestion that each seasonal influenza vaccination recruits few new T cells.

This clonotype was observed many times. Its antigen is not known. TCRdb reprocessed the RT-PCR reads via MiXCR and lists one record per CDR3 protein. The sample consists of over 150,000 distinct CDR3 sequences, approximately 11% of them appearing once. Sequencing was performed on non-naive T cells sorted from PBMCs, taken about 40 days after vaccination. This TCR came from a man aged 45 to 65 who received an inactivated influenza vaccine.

The CDR3, as DNA: TGTGCCAGCAGTTGGTACGCAAATTCACCCCTCCACTTT. This encodes CASSWYANSPLHF. The chain carries TRBV27 and TRBJ1-6; D is unclear. CDR3 length: 13 amino acids. The V end lost 4 bases, the J end lost 7 bases, and 8 bases lay between the germline ends. The germline CDR1 and CDR2 sequences are MNHEY and SMNVEV (reference sequence).